One sample yielded the 31 T cell receptor beta chains listed below, sequenced in a study of T cell responses to AZD1222 COVID-19 vaccine. This table comes from immunoSEQ multiplex PCR, and its TCRdb copy is limited to in-frame clones, with some not included. The sample carries approximately 180,000 clones, roughly 92% recorded once. The material was peripheral blood, obtained on day 0 of AZD1222 vaccination. Receptors were obtained from an adult in good health.

The chain combines TRBV5-1 with TRBJ2-7, with TRBD1 matching 8 bases. The V gene end was trimmed by 3 bases and the J gene end by 4 bases; junction bases not matched to a gene: 6. Germline CDR1 reads SGHRS; CDR2 reads YFSETQ. The CDR3 extends over 14 amino acids. For the CDR3, the DNA is TGCGCCAGCAGCTCAGACAGGGGAGAGTACGAGCAGTACTTC. It translates to CASSSDRGEYEQYF.

The V gene is TRBV6-5, the J gene TRBJ1-2; 9 bases agree with TRBD1. V lost 0 bases and J lost 8; bases outside the gene matches: 10. Germline CDR1 reads MNHEY; CDR2 reads SVGAGI. There are 16 residues in the CDR3. CDR3 sequence (DNA): TGTGCCAGCAGTTACTCGCTCCGACAGGGGGGCGGGGGCTACACCTTC. This encodes CASSYSLRQGGGGYTF.

The chain combines TRBV19 with TRBJ2-7; the match to TRBD2 covers 8 bases. The trim removed 5 bases at V and 0 bases at J, leaving 6 bases unmatched. The CDR3 length is 15 residues. CDR1 is LNHDA and CDR2 is SQIVND in the germline V gene (reference sequence). In nucleotides, the CDR3 is TGTGCCAGTAGTCCCCTACTAGCGGTCTCCTACGAGCAGTACTTC. This gives the protein CASSPLLAVSYEQYF.

The rearrangement uses TRBV6-5 and TRBJ2-1, with a weak D call TRBD1 (6 bases). The CDR3 runs 15 residues. CDR1 MNHEY and CDR2 SVGAGI come from the germline V gene. V lost 6 bases, J lost 5 bases, and 17 bases lay in between. In DNA form, the CDR3 reads TGTGCCAGCAGCCTCGAACAGGGTCTCCACAATGAGCAGTTCTTC. It is translated as CASSLEQGLHNEQFF.

This chain connects TRBV7-8 to TRBJ2-7, with D maybe TRBD2 (5 bases). The CDR3 spans 15 residues. Trimming took 7 bases from V and 2 from J, leaving 18 bases between them. The V gene's germline CDR1 is SGHVS and CDR2 FQNEAQ. The CDR3 sequence is CASTPLRGEAYEQYF. In nucleotides, the CDR3 is TGTGCCAGCACCCCCTTACGGGGAGAGGCCTACGAGCAGTACTTC.

V gene TRBV19 combines with J gene TRBJ1-2, with TRBD1 identical over 7 bases. Unmatched junction bases numbered 4, after V lost 6 bases and J lost 0 bases. The CDR3 has 14 residues. Germline V gene sequence: CDR1 LNHDA, CDR2 SQIVND (reference sequence). CDR3: CASSTGVPNYGYTF. Written as DNA, the CDR3 is TGTGCCAGTAGCACAGGGGTCCCTAACTATGGCTACACCTTC.

The rearrangement joins TRBV4-1 to TRBJ2-7, with a possible D match to TRBD1 (5 bases). CDR1 MGHRA and CDR2 YSYEKL come from the germline V gene. Trimming left V 1 base short and J 3 bases short, with 13 bases between. CDR3 length: 15 amino acids. This CDR3 reads CASSQGSGKGYEQYF. The CDR3 DNA reads as TGCGCCAGCAGCCAAGGTTCAGGGAAAGGCTACGAGCAGTACTTC.

The rearrangement uses TRBV18 and TRBJ1-1, with D maybe TRBD1 (6 bases). From germline, CDR1 is KGHSH and CDR2 LQKENI. Trimming removed 3 bases at V and 7 bases at J, with 15 bases between. The CDR3 has 14 residues. Here the CDR3 reads CASSPGQGIIEAFF. CDR3 in DNA: TGTGCCAGCTCACCGGGGCAGGGGATCATTGAAGCTTTCTTT.

The rearrangement uses TRBV2 and TRBJ1-1; D is unresolved. The V gene's germline CDR1 is SNHLY and CDR2 FYNNEI. The germline V and J ends were trimmed by 2 bases and 2 bases, with 9 bases remaining between them. The CDR3 sequence is 14 residues long. In DNA form, the CDR3 reads TGTGCCAGCAGTGAATCGTGGATCAACACTGAAGCTTTCTTT. This translates into CASSESWINTEAFF.

The chain combines TRBV5-1 with TRBJ1-2; TRBD1 matches at 9 bases. Germline trimming cut 1 base from V and 4 bases from J; bases unmatched to any gene: 11. The germline CDR1 and CDR2 sequences are SGHRS and YFSETQ. This CDR3 has 17 amino acids. Written as DNA, the CDR3 is TGCGCCAGCAGCTTGTCGTTCGGAACAGGGGGCAGCTATGGCTACACCTTC. Amino acids: CASSLSFGTGGSYGYTF.

The chain recombines TRBV4-1 with TRBJ2-7; D is undetermined. V was clipped by 0 bases and J by 2 bases, with 17 bases between them. The germline V gene has CDR1 MGHRA and CDR2 YSYEKL. The CDR3 length is 17 residues. The CDR3 region is CASSQDSIGLRPYEQYF. In DNA, the CDR3 is TGCGCCAGCAGCCAAGATTCGATCGGGTTACGTCCCTACGAGCAGTACTTC.

The gene calls are TRBV10-3 and TRBJ1-3; D perhaps matches TRBD1 (6 bases). V lost 10 bases and J lost 0, with 7 bases in between. Germline V lookup: CDR1 ENHRY, CDR2 SYGVKD. This CDR3 has 12 amino acids. CDR3 region: CATRGSGNTIYF. CDR3 coding DNA: TGTGCCACCAGGGGCTCTGGAAACACCATATATTTT.

This chain links TRBV11-2 with TRBJ1-3, with a possible D match to TRBD1 (6 bases). This CDR3 has 17 residues. V was trimmed by 5 bases and J by 1 base, leaving 18 bases between them. CDR1 is SGHAT, CDR2 FQNNGV, per germline. CDR3 in amino acids: CASSRMRGRGSGNTIYF. As DNA, the CDR3 is TGTGCCAGCAGCCGAATGAGGGGCAGGGGTTCTGGAAACACCATATATTTT.

This clone was seen just once. This chain joins TRBV5-1 and TRBJ1-2; tentatively, D is TRBD1 (6 bases). CDR1 and CDR2 from the germline V gene are SGHRS and YFSETQ. The length of the CDR3 is 14 residues. Trimming took off 1 base at V and 6 bases at J, with 13 bases between the two ends. CDR3 DNA: TGCGCCAGCAGCTTGCAACAGGGAGTCGATGGCTACACCTTC. Its protein product is CASSLQQGVDGYTF.

This clone was seen only once. The rearrangement uses TRBV24-1 and TRBJ2-2; tentatively, D is TRBD1 (5 bases). V was trimmed by 0 bases and J by 0 bases, leaving 7 bases between them. The CDR3 spans 16 residues. Germline loops: CDR1 KGHDR, CDR2 SFDVKD. Here the CDR3 DNA reads TGTGCCACCAGTGATTTGCAGACAGCGAACACCGGGGAGCTGTTTTTT. This translates into CATSDLQTANTGELFF.

This clone was seen a few times. Here the CDR3 DNA reads TGTGCCAGCCCTGAACTAGCGGGAGTTGTTAATGAGCAGTTCTTC. Protein sequence: CASPELAGVVNEQFF. The chain links TRBV6-5 to TRBJ2-1; TRBD2 aligns across 11 bases. The germline V gene encodes CDR1 MNHEY and CDR2 SVGAGI. After removal of 8 bases from V and 7 bases from J, the junction contained 10 bases not matched to a gene. The CDR3 runs 15 residues.

This chain connects TRBV7-9 to TRBJ2-5, with 9 bases matching TRBD1. This CDR3 has 16 residues. The ends lost 4 bases at V and 5 bases at J; junction bases unmatched: 11. The germline V gene has CDR1 SEHNR and CDR2 FQNEAQ (reference sequence). The CDR3 DNA is TGTGCCAGCAGCTCACCTACAGGGGGCGTGAAGGAGACCCAGTACTTC. This sequence encodes CASSSPTGGVKETQYF.

The V and J genes are TRBV21-1 and TRBJ1-6; the table's D gene call, TRBD1, was not cross checked with the DNA. TRBV21-1 is deemed a pseudogene. The CDR3 is 16 amino acids. The CDR3 DNA reads TGTGCCAGCACCCCTAGGTCAGGGGATGATAATTCACCCCTCCACTTT. Amino acids: CASTPRSGDDNSPLHF.

The table lists this clone with a count of one. The chain carries TRBV7-7 and TRBJ2-1, with D possibly being TRBD1 or TRBD2 (5 bases each). Trimming removed 1 base at V and 4 bases at J, with 11 bases between. Germline values: CDR1 SSHAT, CDR2 FNYEAQ (reference sequence). This CDR3 region has 15 residues. In DNA, the CDR3 is TGTGCCAGCAGCTTAGGGGACGGGCCTTACAATGAGCAGTTCTTC. It encodes CASSLGDGPYNEQFF.

The V and J genes are TRBV2 and TRBJ1-4; unclear D gene. Per the germline V gene, CDR1 is SNHLY and CDR2 is FYNNEI. The CDR3 spans 17 residues. The germline V and J ends were trimmed by 1 base and 7 bases, with 19 bases remaining between them. CDR3 DNA sequence: TGTGCCAGCAGTGAAGGTTGGAAAGGGAGATATATTGAAAAACTGTTTTTT. Translation gives CASSEGWKGRYIEKLFF.

The chain links TRBV27 to TRBJ2-5; D could derive from TRBD1 or TRBD2 (5 bases each). CDR3 length: 17 residues. The V end was cut by 8 bases, the J end by 4 bases, with 26 bases between. Germline V gives CDR1 MNHEY, CDR2 SMNVEV (reference sequence). CDR3 protein: CASGLRRYRDGLETQYF. The CDR3 DNA follows: TGTGCCAGCGGATTACGCAGATACCGGGACGGCTTAGAGACCCAGTACTTC.

The chain links TRBV18 to TRBJ2-7; 12 bases align to TRBD1. In germline, CDR1 is KGHSH, CDR2 LQKENI. V shed 2 bases and J 7 bases; nucleotides not matched to a gene: 6. This CDR3 has 15 residues. The CDR3 is CASSPKGQGAGEQYF. The CDR3 DNA follows: TGTGCCAGCTCACCAAAGGGACAGGGGGCGGGAGAGCAGTACTTC.

This chain connects TRBV9 to TRBJ2-1; 9 nucleotides match TRBD2. CDR3 length: 15 amino acids. V gave up 0 bases and J gave up 6 bases; unmatched junction bases: 4. CDR1 SGDLS and CDR2 YYNGEE come from the germline V gene. The DNA for the CDR3 is TGTGCCAGCAGCGTAGTTAGCGGGAGATCCAATGAGCAGTTCTTC. Protein product: CASSVVSGRSNEQFF.

This clone has a single count. The rearrangement joins TRBV5-1 to TRBJ2-1, with a possible D match to TRBD1 (5 bases). Trimming removed 2 bases from V and 0 bases from J, with 9 bases in between. The germline gives CDR1 SGHRS, CDR2 YFSETQ. The CDR3 has 15 amino acids. The CDR3 loop is CASSLQGVSYNEQFF. The CDR3 bases are TGCGCCAGCAGCTTACAAGGGGTCTCCTACAATGAGCAGTTCTTC.

This chain uses TRBV6-5 with TRBJ1-3; D gene unclear. Germline V gene lookup returns CDR1 MNHEY and CDR2 SVGAGI. The V end was cut by 0 bases, the J end by 0 bases, with 9 bases between. The CDR3 is 16 amino acids. CDR3: CASSYSIRSSGNTIYF. The CDR3 nucleotides are TGTGCCAGCAGTTACTCTATACGTAGCTCTGGAAACACCATATATTTT.

This clone was seen just once. This chain connects TRBV24-1 to TRBJ2-7; 7 bases are shared with TRBD2. J was trimmed by 5 bases and V by 5 bases; bases with no gene match: 8. CDR1 and CDR2 from the germline V gene are KGHDR and SFDVKD. The CDR3 covers 14 residues. This CDR3 reads CATSGRGSFDEQYF. The DNA for the CDR3 is TGTGCCACCAGTGGTCGCGGGAGTTTCGACGAGCAGTACTTC.

This rearrangement joins TRBV10-2 to TRBJ2-3; D gene unclear. Germline lookup yields CDR1 WSHSY and CDR2 SAAADI. This CDR3 is 13 amino acids long. V was shortened by 10 bases and J by 3 bases, with 14 bases between the two germline ends. DNA of the CDR3: TGCGCCACCCGTGGGTTGGGTACAGATACGCAGTATTTT. Its translation is CATRGLGTDTQYF.

J is TRBJ2-7 and V is TRBV10-2, with 9 bases aligning to TRBD2. V was clipped by 0 bases and J by 4 bases; unmatched bases: 7. The CDR3 contains 16 residues. Germline CDR1 is WSHSY and CDR2 is SAAADI. The CDR3: CASSESASGIIYEQYF. The CDR3, as DNA: TGCGCCAGCAGTGAGTCAGCTAGCGGGATAATTTACGAGCAGTACTTC.

The chain employs TRBV29-1 and TRBJ2-7, with D possibly TRBD1 on 6 matching bases. The CDR3 sequence is 13 residues long. The V end lost 4 bases, the J end lost 5 bases, and 15 bases lay between the germline ends. The germline V gene encodes CDR1 SQVTM and CDR2 ANQGSEA. The CDR3 DNA follows: TGCAGCGTTGCCAAGGGGGTGGCCGACGAGCAGTACTTC. Its protein is CSVAKGVADEQYF.

The rearrangement joins TRBV2 to TRBJ1-1; 7 positions match TRBD1. Trimming at V came to 7 bases and at J to 2 bases, leaving 4 bases not matched to a gene. CDR3 size: 13 residues. Germline V gives CDR1 SNHLY, CDR2 FYNNEI. CDR3 residues: CASIGTENTEAFF. The CDR3 DNA reads as TGTGCCAGCATAGGGACAGAAAACACTGAAGCTTTCTTT.

The chain is built from TRBV7-6 and TRBJ1-1; tentative D call: TRBD1 (5 bases). Trimming took off 1 base at V and 5 bases at J, with 14 bases between the two ends. Germline lookup yields CDR1 SGHVS and CDR2 FNYEAQ. CDR3 size: 15 residues. The CDR3 region has the DNA TGTGCCAGCAGCTTAGTGGCCAGGGTAGGAACTGAAGCTTTCTTT. This translates into CASSLVARVGTEAFF.